This T cell receptor (beta chain) was recovered during a study of T cell clonality in common variable immunodeficiency. CDR1 is LGHNA and CDR2 is YNFKEQ in the germline V gene. V lost 5 bases, J lost 5 bases, and 13 bases lay in between. The CDR3 runs 14 residues. Control and CVID samples contributed equal amounts of genomic DNA. Produced via immunoSEQ multiplex PCR; TCRdb's table is partial and in-frame only. The sample shows around 30,000 clones, none of them appearing just once. In this sample, this clone turned up many times. The read ends 3 residues shy of where the CDR3 ends; the end is completed using the germline J gene.

This TCR derives from a person between 18 and 75 years old in good health. The V call is TRBV4-2, the J call TRBJ2-1, with no clear D. The specimen sequenced was peripheral blood mononuclear cells. CDR3 loop: CASSKSPNDNEQFF. The sequenced CDR3 bases are TGTGCCAGCAGCAAAAGCCCAAATGACAATGAG.